This is a list of T cell receptor beta chains from one sample in a study of Ad26.COV2.S vaccination and SARS-CoV-2 variants. The protocol was immunoSEQ multiplex PCR, while the TCRdb copy is restricted to in-frame clones and leaves out a portion. The sample carries 360,000 or so clones, around 86% recorded once. Sequencing was performed on peripheral blood, taken in a trial of Ad26.COV2.S vaccine versus placebo. The receptors stem from a person aged 18-60 years who received the Ad26.COV2.S COVID-19 vaccine or a placebo. CDR3s include the opening cysteine and the closing phenylalanine or tryptophan.

J gene | V gene | CDR3 protein
TRBJ1-5 | TRBV5-8 | CASSYRDQPQHF
TRBJ2-3 | TRBV24-1 | CATSDGALDTQYF
TRBJ2-3 | TRBV27 | CASSSPSSTDTQYF
TRBJ1-2 | TRBV5-6 | CASSFGPQGRGYTF
TRBJ1-2 | TRBV9 | CASSARDYGYTF
TRBJ1-4 | TRBV6-6 | CASSYSSWGEKLFF
TRBJ2-7 | TRBV19 | CASSKTPGQRGYEQYF
TRBJ1-1 | TRBV9 | CASSVGRGNTEAFF
TRBJ1-2 | TRBV27 | CASGPGDRSYGYTF
TRBJ1-2 | TRBV15 | CATSRRGQSGYTF
TRBJ1-2 | TRBV30 | CAWSLRDNYGYTF
TRBJ2-5 | TRBV5-4 | CASSYPQGGQETQYF
TRBJ1-6 | TRBV30 | CACSDSYNSPLHF
TRBJ1-1 | TRBV7-9 | CASSLGQGKAEAFF
TRBJ2-5 | TRBV7-9 | CASSFTEETQYF
TRBJ1-6 | TRBV9 | CASSVEGGSSYNSPLHF
TRBJ2-1 | TRBV5-1 | CASSLGQAGAYNEQFF
TRBJ2-1 | TRBV5-1 | CASSLPGGPNEQFF
TRBJ2-7 | TRBV6-5 | CASSSRADYEQYF
TRBJ1-2 | TRBV6-4 | CASSPSAGSYGYTF
TRBJ2-1 | TRBV5-1 | CASSFERGGHNEQFF
TRBJ2-3 | TRBV7-2 | CASSPPLANTDTQYF
TRBJ2-3 | TRBV7-9 | CASSLPQGSDTQYF
TRBJ2-3 | TRBV13 | CASKGGVSTDTQYF
TRBJ2-3 | TRBV4-3 | CASSHNPRGTSTDTQYF
TRBJ1-1 | TRBV18 | CASSPFLTPGQGANTEAFF
TRBJ1-2 | TRBV11-2 | CASSATGIGYTF
TRBJ1-3 | TRBV7-2 | CASSLQVSGNTIYF
TRBJ1-1 | TRBV6-5 | CASRAGADTKAFF
TRBJ2-7 | TRBV9 | CASSEAPNGGGLYEQYF
TRBJ2-3 | TRBV7-2 | CASSLGLGLLTDTQYF
TRBJ2-7 | TRBV13 | CASSSSEAGTGGAEPSYEQYF
TRBJ2-5 | TRBV20-1 | CSARDGGVQYF
TRBJ1-2 | TRBV12-3/TRBV12-4 | CASSYGTGNGYTF
TRBJ2-7 | TRBV7-2 | CASSFYLGGQGFYEQYF
TRBJ2-1 | TRBV6-2/TRBV6-3 | CASSPGLSRFF
TRBJ1-5 | TRBV4-1 | CASSRTGDQPQHF
TRBJ1-1 | TRBV5-1 | CASSPLGRGGSTEAFF
TRBJ2-3 | TRBV4-3 | CASSQDNGVADTQYF
TRBJ2-1 | TRBV30 | CAGGRGRGGVGEQFF
TRBJ1-5 | TRBV27 | CASRHRQGRQPQHF
TRBJ2-7 | TRBV5-1 | CASSLVPARGDYEQCF
TRBJ1-6 | TRBV6-4 | CASSDSPGAGSPLHF
TRBJ1-5 | TRBV6-4 | CASSPTRTASLRNQPQHF
TRBJ1-5 | TRBV9 | CASSVGTGGGQPQHF
TRBJ1-6 | TRBV6-1 | CASSERVITYNSPLHF
TRBJ1-5 | TRBV15 | CATSRDLNGQDNQPQHF
TRBJ1-2 | TRBV30 | CAWSVTGDRGYTF
TRBJ1-2 | TRBV29-1 | CSVGGQINYGYTF